The 27 T cell receptor beta chains below come from one sample, sequenced in a study of blood T cell repertoires in COVID-19. Some clones are missing from TCRdb's copy, which holds only in-frame ones; the method was immunoSEQ multiplex PCR. Of 200,000 to 250,000 clones listed, over 75% are singletons. What was sequenced was peripheral blood. These receptors were taken from a man younger than 45 who had recovered from COVID-19.

V and J are TRBV5-4 and TRBJ2-3; 7 bases line up with TRBD2. CDR3 length equals 15 residues. Losses at the gene ends were 5 bases for V and 2 bases for J; bases not matched to a gene: 8. The germline gives CDR1 SGHNT, CDR2 YYREEE (reference sequence). This CDR3 is CASRLEGLTTDTQYF. CDR3 DNA: TGTGCCAGCAGACTAGAGGGACTAACCACAGATACGCAGTATTTT.

V is TRBV19 and J is TRBJ1-5, with no clear D. The CDR3 covers 16 residues. V was shortened by 8 bases and J by 0 bases, with 17 bases between the two germline ends. Germline CDR1 and CDR2: LNHDA and SQIVND (reference sequence). The chain's CDR3 is CASRKEALLSNQPQHF. The CDR3 DNA sequence: TGTGCCAGTCGCAAAGAGGCTTTACTTAGCAATCAGCCCCAGCATTTT.

The V call is TRBV7-3, the J call TRBJ1-2; 7 nucleotides align to TRBD1. V lost 5 bases and J lost 5; bases outside the gene matches: 11. Germline assignment: CDR1 SGHTA and CDR2 FQGTGA. The CDR3 is made up of 15 amino acids. CDR3 amino acids: CASSPGQAEKYGYTF. The CDR3 DNA is TGTGCCAGCAGCCCAGGACAGGCCGAGAAATATGGCTACACCTTC.

This chain links TRBV27 with TRBJ1-2; D uncertain. Germline V gene lookup returns CDR1 MNHEY and CDR2 SMNVEV (reference sequence). The CDR3 covers 13 residues. With 2 bases removed from V and 2 bases from J, the gap between germline ends came to 6 bases. The CDR3 coding sequence is TGTGCCAGCAGTTTAACACAGAACTATGGCTACACCTTC. Amino acid sequence: CASSLTQNYGYTF.

This clone showed up just once. The V and J genes are TRBV2 and TRBJ1-5; TRBD1 agrees at 8 bases. The CDR3 covers 15 residues. V was clipped by 3 bases and J by 6 bases; unmatched bases: 7. Germline values: CDR1 SNHLY, CDR2 FYNNEI. The CDR3 loop reads CASSDDRGASQPQHF. For the CDR3, the DNA is TGTGCCAGCAGTGATGACAGGGGAGCCTCTCAGCCCCAGCATTTT.

V is TRBV27 and J is TRBJ1-2; tentatively, D is TRBD1 (6 bases). The V end lost 4 bases, the J end lost 5 bases, and 20 bases lay between the germline ends. The germline V gene encodes CDR1 MNHEY and CDR2 SMNVEV (reference sequence). The length of the CDR3 is 16 residues. The CDR3 bases are TGTGCCAGCAGTTCGTTACCCACAGGGCCCCCTTATGGCTACACCTTC. Translated, it gives CASSSLPTGPPYGYTF.

The chain recombines TRBV7-8 with TRBJ2-5; D possibly corresponds to TRBD1 (6 bases). This CDR3 region has 14 residues. In germline, CDR1 is SGHVS, CDR2 FQNEAQ. Trimming removed 6 bases at V and 6 bases at J, with 17 bases between. Written as DNA, the CDR3 is TGTGCCAGCAGACCCGACAGGTTTGGAAAGACCCAGTACTTC. It encodes CASRPDRFGKTQYF.

This sequence joins TRBV5-6 and TRBJ2-2, with 9 bases lining up with TRBD1. The V gene end was trimmed by 5 bases and the J gene end by 6 bases; junction bases not matched to a gene: 5. This CDR3 spans 14 amino acids. The germline CDR1 and CDR2 sequences are SGHDT and YYEEEE. CDR3 bases: TGTGCCAGCAGTTACCGGGACAGGGCCGGGGAGCTGTTTTTT. It encodes CASSYRDRAGELFF. Filled out from reference TRBV5-6 and TRBJ2-2, the complete variable domain reads DAGVTQSPTHLIKTRGQQVTLRCSPKSGHDTVSWYQQALGQGPQFIFQYYEEEERQRGNFPDRFSGHQFPNYSSELNVNALLLGDSALYLCASSYRDRAGELFFGEGSRLTVL.

This clone was observed a few times. J is TRBJ2-3 and V is TRBV5-4; TRBD1 might be the D (5 bases). Trimming stripped 4 bases from V and 0 bases from J, with 15 bases between. CDR3 length equals 16 residues. Germline CDR1 reads SGHNT; CDR2 reads YYREEE (reference sequence). This chain's CDR3 is CASSPRQGRSTDTQYF. CDR3 bases: TGTGCCAGCAGCCCACGCCAGGGCAGGAGCACAGATACGCAGTATTTT. Variable domain in full (rest from reference TRBV5-4 and TRBJ2-3): ETGVTQSPTHLIKTRGQQVTLRCSSQSGHNTVSWYQQALGQGPQFIFQYYREEENGRGNFPPRFSGLQFPNYSSELNVNALELDDSALYLCASSPRQGRSTDTQYFGPGTRLTVL.

The table lists this clone with a count of one. The chain has TRBV19 and TRBJ2-5; the D gene is possibly TRBD2 (6 bases). The CDR3 totals 13 residues. CDR1 LNHDA and CDR2 SQIVND come from the germline V gene (reference sequence). Trimming shortened V by 3 bases and J by 7 bases, and 12 bases separated the two germline ends. The CDR3 sequence is CASSMGEGGTQYF. CDR3 DNA sequence: TGTGCCAGTAGTATGGGAGAGGGAGGGACCCAGTACTTC.

In its sample, this clone was seen once. J is TRBJ1-6 and V is TRBV6-5; the D gene is possibly TRBD1 (6 bases). This CDR3 region has 13 residues. Germline-derived CDR1 and CDR2 are MNHEY and SVGAGI. The V end lost 11 bases, the J end lost 5 bases, and 13 bases lay between the germline ends. CDR3 bases: TGTGCCGGGCAGGGGAGCAATAATTCACCCCTCCACTTT. Its translation is CAGQGSNNSPLHF.

This chain connects TRBV14 to TRBJ1-2, with 10 bases aligning to TRBD1. The CDR3 has 14 amino acids. Germline V lookup: CDR1 SGHDN, CDR2 FVKESK. The J segment lost 13 bases and the V segment lost 1 base, leaving 9 bases of the junction unmatched. In DNA, the CDR3 is TGTGCCAGCAGCCAAGCCCCAGGCCGGGACAGGGGCACCTTC. Its translation is CASSQAPGRDRGTF.

CDR3 in amino acids: CASSVGYGATNEKLFF. The CDR3 DNA sequence: TGTGCCAGCAGCGTAGGGTACGGTGCAACTAATGAAAAACTGTTTTTT. The chain joins TRBV9 to TRBJ1-4; D remains unclear. This CDR3 region has 16 residues. Trimming stripped 0 bases from V and 0 bases from J, with 9 bases between. Germline assignment: CDR1 SGDLS and CDR2 YYNGEE.

The chain employs TRBV7-2 and TRBJ1-5, with D unclear. CDR3 length: 13 amino acids. Trimming took 6 bases from V and 0 from J, leaving 6 bases between them. Germline V gene sequence: CDR1 SGHTA, CDR2 FQGNSA. CDR3 sequence: CASRVDSNQPQHF. The CDR3 DNA sequence: TGTGCCAGCAGGGTAGATAGCAATCAGCCCCAGCATTTT.

The rearrangement joins TRBV5-1 to TRBJ1-4; possibly TRBD1 for D (6 bases). This CDR3 is built from 17 residues. The germline V and J ends were trimmed by 0 bases and 6 bases, with 18 bases remaining between them. Germline CDR1 reads SGHRS; CDR2 reads YFSETQ. DNA of the CDR3: TGCGCCAGCAGCTTGGTCGCCGGGGCAGGGGCGGATGAAAAACTGTTTTTT. It encodes CASSLVAGAGADEKLFF.

This clone was seen a single time. The chain recombines TRBV6-5 with TRBJ1-2; D remains unclear. Germline CDR1 MNHEY, CDR2 SVGAGI. This CDR3 is built from 13 residues. Between the trimmed V and J ends, which lost 6 bases and 3 bases, there was a span of 11 bases. CDR3 bases: TGTGCCAGCAGCGAGGTCGCTTACTATGGCTACACCTTC. Residues: CASSEVAYYGYTF.

CDR3 in amino acids: CASSELPGTGRVQPQHF. The CDR3, as DNA: TGTGCCAGCAGTGAACTCCCCGGGACAGGGAGAGTTCAGCCCCAGCATTTT. The chain uses TRBV6-1 and TRBJ1-5; 9 positions agree with TRBD1. Germline V gives CDR1 MNHNS, CDR2 SASEGT. With 2 bases clipped from V and 6 bases from J, the junction kept 11 bases outside the gene matches. The CDR3 is made up of 17 amino acids.

This chain links TRBV19 with TRBJ2-3; 12 bases are a match to TRBD1. The CDR3 is 16 residues long. The germline V gene encodes CDR1 LNHDA and CDR2 SQIVND (reference sequence). V was pared by 6 bases and J by 5 bases, with 9 bases of the junction left unmatched. CDR3 sequence reads: CASRDTGQGAGDTQYF. DNA for the CDR3: TGTGCCAGTAGAGACACGGGACAGGGGGCTGGAGATACGCAGTATTTT.

The chain recombines TRBV4-1 with TRBJ2-6; no clear D. V dropped 0 bases and J dropped 3 bases, with 9 bases sitting between them. CDR1 is MGHRA and CDR2 is YSYEKL in the germline V gene. There are 16 residues in the CDR3. The CDR3 region has the DNA TGCGCCAGCAGCCAAGATGGTCGGGTTGGGGCCAACGTCCTGACTTTC. Amino acids: CASSQDGRVGANVLTF.

The chain joins TRBV6-2 or TRBV6-3 to TRBJ2-7; D remains ambiguous. This CDR3 has 12 amino acids. V shed 2 bases and J shed 4 bases, with 6 bases lying between them. CDR1 MNHEY and CDR2 SVGEGT come from the germline V gene. The CDR3 sequence is CASSYPGYEQYV. In DNA form, the CDR3 reads TGTGCCAGCAGTTACCCAGGTTACGAGCAGTACGTC.

The CDR3: CASSIERNTEAFF. The CDR3, as DNA: TGTGCCAGTAGTATCGAGCGAAACACTGAAGCTTTCTTT. The chain carries TRBV19 and TRBJ1-1; D ambiguous. Per the germline V gene, CDR1 is LNHDA and CDR2 is SQIVND (reference sequence). The CDR3 runs 13 residues. V was cut by 3 bases and J by 2 bases, with 7 bases left in between.

This clone was observed a handful of times. V usage is TRBV27 and J usage is TRBJ2-3, with TRBD2 identical over 9 bases. After removal of 2 bases from V and 6 bases from J, the junction contained 9 bases not matched to a gene. This CDR3 spans 16 amino acids. Germline CDR1 and CDR2: MNHEY and SMNVEV (reference sequence). The CDR3 region has the DNA TGTGCCAGCAGTTTAAGCGGGGGGCCCGGCGCCGATACGCAGTATTTT. Translation: CASSLSGGPGADTQYF.

The chain carries TRBV11-1 and TRBJ1-1; D ambiguous. V was clipped by 3 bases and J by 6 bases, with 14 bases between them. From germline, CDR1 is SGHAT and CDR2 FQDESV (reference sequence). The CDR3 runs to 14 residues. DNA of the CDR3: TGTGCCAGCAGCTTGGTTAGGATGGGCGCTGAAGCTTTCTTT. This translates into CASSLVRMGAEAFF.

The chain combines TRBV5-1 with TRBJ1-1, with TRBD1 as a possible D gene (5 bases). Germline V gene lookup returns CDR1 SGHRS and CDR2 YFSETQ. V was pared by 2 bases and J by 4 bases, with 9 bases between. This CDR3 is built from 13 residues. The CDR3 nucleotides are TGCGCCAGCAGCTTTCAGGGACTCACTGAAGCTTTCTTT. Translating it yields CASSFQGLTEAFF. The full variable domain, rest sourced from reference TRBV5-1 and TRBJ1-1, is KAGVTQTPRYLIKTRGQQVTLSCSPISGHRSVSWYQQTPGQGLQFLFEYFSETQRNKGNFPGRFSGRQFSNSRSEMNVSTLELGDSALYLCASSFQGLTEAFFGQGTRLTVV.

V and J are TRBV5-1 and TRBJ2-5; 9 positions agree with TRBD2. Germline V gives CDR1 SGHRS, CDR2 YFSETQ. The CDR3 length is 17 residues. V lost 1 base and J lost 5; bases outside the gene matches: 12. CDR3 in amino acids: CASSLRASGARAETQYF. The CDR3 nucleotides read TGCGCCAGCAGCTTGAGGGCTAGCGGGGCCCGGGCGGAGACCCAGTACTTC.

The J gene is TRBJ1-2, the V gene TRBV3-1 (or the pseudogene TRBV3-2); TRBD1 matches 7 bases. Germline CDR1 and CDR2: LGHDT and YNNKEL (reference sequence). V trimming: 1 base; J trimming: 0 bases; junction bases outside the gene matches: 8. The CDR3 totals 17 residues. The DNA of the CDR3 is TGTGCCAGCAGCCAAGGCCGGGACAGTAGAGCTAACTATGGCTACACCTTC. Protein product: CASSQGRDSRANYGYTF.

The J gene is TRBJ2-5, the V gene TRBV11-2, with D possibly TRBD2 on 6 matching bases. Per germline, CDR1 SGHAT and CDR2 FQNNGV. The germline V and J ends were trimmed by 5 bases and 5 bases, with 15 bases remaining between them. The CDR3 sequence is 14 residues long. CDR3 region: CASSPWTNGETQYF. The DNA of the CDR3 is TGTGCCAGCAGCCCGTGGACTAACGGGGAGACCCAGTACTTC.